One sample yielded the 20 T cell receptor beta chains listed below, sequenced in a study of blood T cell repertoires in COVID-19. Here immunoSEQ multiplex PCR was the method, and the copy in TCRdb shows in-frame clones only, minus some. The data hold under 250,000 clones, with over 70% observed a single time. The specimen sequenced was peripheral blood. Receptors were obtained from a man between 35 and 55 years old with acute or convalescent COVID-19.

V usage is TRBV7-8 and J usage is TRBJ2-7; D unclear. This CDR3 has 13 residues. Germline CDR1 SGHVS, CDR2 FQNEAQ. V lost 2 bases to trimming and J lost 6 bases, with 11 bases between them. As DNA, the CDR3 is TGTGCCAGCAGCTTACGCCTCGGGTCCGAGCAGTACTTC. It codes for CASSLRLGSEQYF.

V is TRBV7-2 and J is TRBJ2-1; weak D call: TRBD2 (6 bases). The CDR3 consists of 14 residues. Looked up from germline, CDR1 is SGHTA and CDR2 is FQGNSA. The V gene lost 5 bases and the J gene lost 5 bases, with 13 bases spanning the gap. CDR3 sequence: CASSERSGHNEQFF. In DNA form, the CDR3 reads TGTGCCAGCAGCGAACGTAGCGGACACAATGAGCAGTTCTTC.

This clone was seen just once. The J gene is TRBJ2-1, the V gene TRBV5-1, with TRBD2 matching over 8 bases. The germline V gene encodes CDR1 SGHRS and CDR2 YFSETQ. With V trimmed by 0 bases and J by 4 bases, 6 bases remained unmatched. The CDR3 contains 16 residues. DNA of the CDR3: TGCGCCAGCAGCTTGGAGACCGCGGGAGGATACAATGAGCAGTTCTTC. Translation: CASSLETAGGYNEQFF. Looking up the rest from reference TRBV5-1 and TRBJ2-1 gives the full variable domain: KAGVTQTPRYLIKTRGQQVTLSCSPISGHRSVSWYQQTPGQGLQFLFEYFSETQRNKGNFPGRFSGRQFSNSRSEMNVSTLELGDSALYLCASSLETAGGYNEQFFGPGTRLTVL.

This clone has only a few counts. The chain carries TRBV18 and TRBJ1-2; D remains ambiguous. Deletions cut 3 bases from V and 3 bases from J, with 8 bases between. CDR1 is KGHSH, CDR2 LQKENI, per germline. The CDR3 has 13 amino acids. The CDR3 nucleotides are TGTGCCAGCTCACCGCTGCGGGACTATGGCTACACCTTC. Amino acids: CASSPLRDYGYTF.

The genes are TRBV5-1 and TRBJ1-4; TRBD1 agrees at 8 bases. J gave up 7 bases and V 2 bases, and 10 bases lay outside the gene matches. The CDR3 loop spans 16 amino acids. Germline-derived CDR1 and CDR2 are SGHRS and YFSETQ. The CDR3 protein is CASSFSRTGSSEKLFF. The CDR3 DNA follows: TGCGCCAGCAGCTTTTCGAGGACAGGGAGTAGTGAAAAACTGTTTTTT.

The chain joins TRBV14 to TRBJ1-6; D is unclear. Germline V lookup: CDR1 SGHDN, CDR2 FVKESK. Trimming removed 3 bases from V and 10 bases from J, with 7 bases in between. This CDR3 has 12 amino acids. The CDR3, as DNA: TGTGCCAGCAGCCAGACTAACTCACCCCTCCACTTT. Encoded protein: CASSQTNSPLHF.

The CDR3 loop reads CASSVDLAAPADTQYF. In DNA form, the CDR3 reads TGTGCCAGCAGCGTAGACCTAGCGGCACCGGCAGATACGCAGTATTTT. The J gene is TRBJ2-3, the V gene TRBV9, with 7 bases aligning to TRBD2. The CDR3 is 16 amino acids. Germline V CDR1 and CDR2: SGDLS, YYNGEE. The junction had 8 bases not matched to a gene; V was cut back by 0 bases and J by 4 bases. The variable domain in full, completed from reference TRBV9 and TRBJ2-3, reads DSGVTQTPKHLITATGQRVTLRCSPRSGDLSVYWYQQSLDQGLQFLIQYYNGEERAKGNILERFSAQQFPDLHSELNLSSLELGDSALYFCASSVDLAAPADTQYFGPGTRLTVL.

In DNA form, the CDR3 reads TGTGCCAGCAGCTCCCCCTTAGGACAGCTTCAAGAGACCCAGTACTTC. Residues: CASSSPLGQLQETQYF. The V call is TRBV7-2, the J call TRBJ2-5, with a tentative D call TRBD1 (6 bases). CDR1 SGHTA and CDR2 FQGNSA come from the germline V gene. Trimming removed 4 bases from V and 2 bases from J, with 17 bases in between. CDR3 length equals 16 residues.

The chain combines TRBV6-6 with TRBJ2-7, with TRBD2 matching 7 bases. Germline CDR1 and CDR2: MNHNY and SVGAGI (reference sequence). CDR3 length: 15 residues. The trim removed 6 bases at V and 4 bases at J, leaving 12 bases unmatched. CDR3 protein: CASRQPQGAGYEQYF. The CDR3 DNA sequence: TGTGCCAGCAGACAGCCCCAGGGAGCGGGGTACGAGCAGTACTTC.

The chain employs TRBV18 and TRBJ1-4; D gene uncertain. The CDR3 has 14 amino acids. The V end lost 8 bases, the J end lost 0 bases, and 10 bases lay between the germline ends. Germline lookup yields CDR1 KGHSH and CDR2 LQKENI. CDR3 region: CASRREPTNEKLFF. The DNA of the CDR3 is TGTGCCAGCCGCCGAGAGCCAACTAATGAAAAACTGTTTTTT.

V gene TRBV7-2 combines with J gene TRBJ1-6, with unresolved D. The V gene lost 5 bases and the J gene lost 9 bases, with 11 bases spanning the gap. Germline V lookup: CDR1 SGHTA, CDR2 FQGNSA. The CDR3 sequence is 13 residues long. The CDR3 DNA reads TGTGCCAGCAGCCTAAGTTTCGGTTCACCCCTCCACTTT. Its protein product is CASSLSFGSPLHF.

The rearrangement links TRBV19 to TRBJ2-7; perhaps TRBD1 as D (6 bases). Germline CDR1 and CDR2: LNHDA and SQIVND (reference sequence). V was cut by 2 bases and J by 2 bases, with 7 bases left in between. The CDR3 extends over 13 amino acids. The CDR3 DNA reads TGTGCCAGTAGTATAACAGGGCCCTACGAGCAGTACTTC. Translated: CASSITGPYEQYF.

As for this clone: In the same sample, other DNA sequences code for this CDR3. The V and J genes are TRBV9 and TRBJ2-5, with 9 positions matching TRBD1. The V gene end was trimmed by 2 bases and the J gene end by 5 bases; junction bases not matched to a gene: 10. Germline V lookup: CDR1 SGDLS, CDR2 YYNGEE. This CDR3 spans 16 amino acids. CDR3 nucleotides: TGTGCCAGCAGCGTGGGACCGGGACAGGGACTGGAGACCCAGTACTTC. Translating it yields CASSVGPGQGLETQYF.

The DNA for the CDR3 is TGTGCCAGCAGCTCATCCTATTCCGGGACTGTGTTCTTC. Its protein product is CASSSSYSGTVFF. The chain recombines TRBV11-3 with TRBJ2-1, with a possible D match to TRBD2 (6 bases). V was clipped by 4 bases and J by 15 bases, with 19 bases between them. The CDR3 is 13 residues long. Germline V gene lookup returns CDR1 SGHNT and CDR2 YENEEA.

The chain joins TRBV6-5 to TRBJ2-3; 9 bases are a match to TRBD2. The CDR3 loop spans 15 amino acids. J gave up 7 bases and V 6 bases, and 11 bases lay outside the gene matches. The germline gives CDR1 MNHEY, CDR2 SVGAGI. CDR3 amino acids: CASSLGGLASYTQYF. The CDR3, as DNA: TGTGCCAGCAGCCTGGGGGGACTAGCATCATATACGCAGTATTTT.

The chain is built from TRBV28 and TRBJ2-6; D unclear. The CDR3 covers 12 residues. Between the trimmed V and J ends, which lost 8 bases and 0 bases, there was a span of 2 bases. Germline lookup yields CDR1 MDHEN and CDR2 SYDVKM. CDR3 sequence: CASRSGANVLTF. The CDR3 nucleotides read TGTGCCAGCCGCTCTGGGGCCAACGTCCTGACTTTC. Variable domain in full (rest from reference TRBV28 and TRBJ2-6): DVKVTQSSRYLVKRTGEKVFLECVQDMDHENMFWYRQDPGLGLRLIYFSYDVKMKEKGDIPEGYSVSREKKERFSLILESASTNQTSMYLCASRSGANVLTFGAGSRLTVL.

This clone was recorded only once. V is TRBV18 and J is TRBJ2-5, with 7 bases that match TRBD1. Germline trimming cut 3 bases from V and 2 bases from J; bases unmatched to any gene: 0. CDR1 and CDR2 (germline): KGHSH, LQKENI. There are 13 residues in the CDR3. DNA of the CDR3: TGTGCCAGCTCACCGGGACAGCAAGAGACCCAGTACTTC. This translates into CASSPGQQETQYF.

This clone was detected only a few times. This chain joins TRBV7-9 and TRBJ2-7; 9 nucleotides match TRBD1. The V gene's germline CDR1 is SEHNR and CDR2 FQNEAQ (reference sequence). The CDR3 sequence is 14 residues long. With 8 bases clipped from V and 2 bases from J, the junction kept 7 bases outside the gene matches. CDR3 sequence: CASGWDRVPYEQYF. DNA of the CDR3: TGTGCCAGCGGTTGGGACAGGGTTCCCTACGAGCAGTACTTC.

This clone has just one count. The chain links TRBV7-2 to TRBJ2-7; D is perhaps TRBD1 (7 bases). The CDR3 is made up of 14 amino acids. Per the germline V gene, CDR1 is SGHTA and CDR2 is FQGNSA. Trimming shortened V by 0 bases and J by 6 bases, and 12 bases separated the two germline ends. This CDR3 reads CASSLARDSGEQYF. In DNA, the CDR3 is TGTGCCAGCAGCTTAGCGCGGGACAGCGGCGAGCAGTACTTC.

The chain links TRBV19 to TRBJ2-2; 12 bases are shared with TRBD2. The V and J ends lost 6 bases and 6 bases, in that order; junction bases with no gene match: 2. The CDR3 is made up of 14 amino acids. CDR1 and CDR2 (germline): LNHDA, SQIVND (reference sequence). The CDR3 coding sequence is TGTGCCAGTAGGACTAGCGGGAGCGCCGGGGAGCTGTTTTTT. It is translated as CASRTSGSAGELFF.